This passage covers 22 T cell receptor beta chains from one sample sequenced in a study of blood T cell repertoires in COVID-19. Clones were read by immunoSEQ multiplex PCR, and TCRdb kept only the in-frame ones, dropping some. The sample includes about 300,000 clones, more than 75% seen only once; the top ten take around 1.6%. The specimen was peripheral blood. All receptors come from a woman in her forties or fifties with acute or convalescent COVID-19.

The chain combines TRBV28 with TRBJ1-2; 10 positions match TRBD1. V was pared by 7 bases and J by 5 bases, with 4 bases of the junction left unmatched. The CDR3 runs 13 residues. Germline CDR1 is MDHEN and CDR2 is SYDVKM. CDR3 nucleotide sequence: TGTGCCAGCAAACGGGACAGGGGATATGGCTACACCTTC. Amino acid sequence: CASKRDRGYGYTF.

The gene calls are TRBV10-1 and TRBJ1-2; D is undetermined. Germline V CDR1 and CDR2: WNHNN, SYGVQD (reference sequence). The V gene lost 0 bases and the J gene lost 6 bases, with 23 bases spanning the gap. The CDR3 consists of 18 residues. The CDR3 is CASSESGLALDFKDGYTF. The CDR3 DNA follows: TGCGCCAGCAGTGAGTCGGGGTTGGCCCTGGACTTTAAAGATGGCTACACCTTC.

The count of this clone is one. V is TRBV5-1 and J is TRBJ1-5; TRBD1 aligns across 9 bases. CDR1 is SGHRS and CDR2 is YFSETQ in the germline V gene. The CDR3 is made up of 17 amino acids. V was clipped by 4 bases and J by 1 base; unmatched bases: 9. CDR3 nucleotides: TGCGCCAGCAGCCCCGGACAGGGGTTGGGCAGCAATCAGCCCCAGCATTTT. Amino acids: CASSPGQGLGSNQPQHF.

In regard to this clone: Distinct nucleotide sequences in the sample also encode this CDR3. The rearrangement uses TRBV18 and TRBJ2-7; 8 nucleotides match TRBD1. The CDR3 contains 13 residues. With 2 bases clipped from V and 5 bases from J, the junction kept 2 bases outside the gene matches. Germline V gene sequence: CDR1 KGHSH, CDR2 LQKENI. This CDR3 reads CASSPDRGHEQYF. In nucleotides, the CDR3 is TGTGCCAGCTCACCAGACAGGGGTCACGAGCAGTACTTC.

This sequence joins TRBV18 and TRBJ2-7; weak D call: TRBD1 (6 bases). Germline V gives CDR1 KGHSH, CDR2 LQKENI. The V gene lost 7 bases and the J gene lost 2 bases, with 15 bases spanning the gap. The CDR3 sequence is 14 residues long. CDR3 region: CASFGQRLTYEQYF. The CDR3 DNA reads as TGTGCCAGCTTTGGACAGCGATTAACCTACGAGCAGTACTTC.

This chain's CDR3 is CASSAPEVGVSEQYF. In DNA form, the CDR3 reads TGTGCCAGTAGTGCCCCCGAGGTAGGGGTCTCCGAGCAGTACTTC. The chain uses TRBV19 and TRBJ2-7; D is perhaps TRBD1 (5 bases). Trimming took 5 bases from V and 6 from J, leaving 20 bases between them. This CDR3 region has 15 residues. Germline values: CDR1 LNHDA, CDR2 SQIVND (reference sequence).

The gene calls are TRBV4-2 and TRBJ2-2, with TRBD1 matching 9 bases. Trimming removed 5 bases from V and 0 bases from J; junction bases left unmatched: 4. CDR1 and CDR2 from the germline V gene are LGHNA and YNFKEQ. CDR3 length: 16 residues. CDR3 protein: CASSTRQGANTGELFF. The DNA of the CDR3 is TGTGCCAGCAGCACACGACAGGGGGCGAACACCGGGGAGCTGTTTTTT.

The rearrangement uses TRBV9 and TRBJ2-3, with TRBD2 matching 8 bases. V gave up 4 bases and J gave up 1 base; unmatched junction bases: 5. The CDR3 totals 15 residues. Germline CDR1 reads SGDLS; CDR2 reads YYNGEE. The CDR3 DNA reads as TGTGCCAGCAGCTTTAGCGGGATAGGCACAGATACGCAGTATTTT. Its translation is CASSFSGIGTDTQYF.

The chain couples TRBV6-5 to TRBJ1-1; weak D call: TRBD1 (5 bases). In germline, CDR1 is MNHEY, CDR2 SVGAGI. Trimming took 6 bases from V and 1 from J, leaving 15 bases between them. This CDR3 is built from 15 residues. The CDR3 DNA is TGTGCCAGCAGCATATCGGGGGTCGGGAACACTGAAGCTTTCTTT. Protein: CASSISGVGNTEAFF.

The chain recombines TRBV25-1 with TRBJ2-3, with D possibly TRBD1 on 5 matching bases. V was shortened by 8 bases and J by 3 bases, with 15 bases between the two germline ends. Germline CDR1 is MGHDK and CDR2 is SYGVNS. CDR3 size: 14 residues. The CDR3 here is CASASGRVTDTQYF. CDR3 bases: TGTGCCAGCGCTTCGGGCAGGGTGACAGATACGCAGTATTTT.

This rearrangement joins TRBV19 to TRBJ1-5; the match to TRBD1 covers 8 bases. Trimming cost V 5 bases and J 2 bases; bases outside gene matches: 8. Germline CDR1 and CDR2: LNHDA and SQIVND (reference sequence). The CDR3 length is 16 residues. The CDR3, as DNA: TGTGCCAGTAGTCCCAGGACAGGGTTGCGCAATCAGCCCCAGCATTTT. It is translated as CASSPRTGLRNQPQHF.

This clone was recorded only once. The chain is built from TRBV5-4 and TRBJ1-2; TRBD1 is a possible D gene (5 bases). Trimming removed 4 bases at V and 4 bases at J, with 11 bases between. The CDR3 has 13 residues. Germline lookup yields CDR1 SGHNT and CDR2 YYREEE (reference sequence). The DNA for the CDR3 is TGTGCCAGCAGCCCTGGGGGGATCTATGGCTACACCTTC. Its translation: CASSPGGIYGYTF.

The chain uses TRBV15 and TRBJ1-3; no definite D call. The CDR3 length is 15 residues. Germline values: CDR1 LNHNV, CDR2 YYDKDF (reference sequence). With 0 bases removed from V and 5 bases from J, the gap between germline ends came to 11 bases. The CDR3 region is CATSRDLARRNTIYF. The CDR3 DNA sequence: TGTGCCACCAGCAGAGATTTGGCCAGAAGAAACACCATATATTTT.

The chain couples TRBV19 to TRBJ1-6, with D maybe TRBD1 (6 bases). This CDR3 is 14 amino acids long. Germline lookup yields CDR1 LNHDA and CDR2 SQIVND (reference sequence). Trimming left V 2 bases short and J 10 bases short, with 12 bases between. The chain's CDR3 is CASSIRGAGSPLHF. The CDR3 region has the DNA TGTGCCAGTAGTATACGGGGGGCCGGGTCACCCCTCCACTTT.

The rearrangement links TRBV20-1 to TRBJ2-1, with a tentative D call TRBD1 (5 bases). The CDR3 sequence is 10 residues long. CDR1 and CDR2 from the germline V gene are DFQATT and SNEGSKA (reference sequence). This chain's CDR3 is CSATANEQFF. In DNA form, the CDR3 reads TGCAGCGCGACAGCGAATGAGCAGTTCTTC.

This clone was counted a few times. The chain links TRBV24-1 to TRBJ2-3; TRBD2 matches at 16 bases. CDR3 size: 17 residues. With V trimmed by 1 base and J by 6 bases, 3 bases remained unmatched. Germline V gene data show CDR1 as KGHDR and CDR2 as SFDVKD. The CDR3 is CATSDLPGLAGGDTQYF. The DNA for the CDR3 is TGTGCCACCAGTGATTTACCGGGACTAGCGGGAGGGGATACGCAGTATTTT.

The J gene is TRBJ1-5, the V gene TRBV27; the D gene is possibly TRBD1 (6 bases). Germline-derived CDR1 and CDR2 are MNHEY and SMNVEV (reference sequence). The CDR3 loop spans 16 amino acids. Trimming cost V 2 bases and J 0 bases, with 11 bases left between them. For the CDR3, the DNA is TGTGCCAGCAGTTTAGTGGGGGCGTATAGCAATCAGCCCCAGCATTTT. It is translated as CASSLVGAYSNQPQHF.

The rearrangement links TRBV6-6 to TRBJ2-3; 10 bases map to TRBD2. V lost 4 bases and J lost 8; bases outside the gene matches: 12. Germline V gene sequence: CDR1 MNHNY, CDR2 SVGAGI (reference sequence). The CDR3 consists of 16 residues. In DNA, the CDR3 is TGTGCCAGCAGTTTCCTCGAGGGACTAGCGAAGGGTACGCAGTATTTT. Amino acid sequence: CASSFLEGLAKGTQYF.

The chain combines TRBV15 with TRBJ1-4, with TRBD1 matching over 9 bases. This CDR3 has 16 residues. Germline values: CDR1 LNHNV, CDR2 YYDKDF (reference sequence). J gave up 5 bases and V 4 bases, and 8 bases lay outside the gene matches. The CDR3 loop reads CATSNRTGTGNEKLFF. CDR3 nucleotides: TGTGCCACCAGCAATCGAACCGGGACAGGGAATGAAAAACTGTTTTTT.

This chain links TRBV18 with TRBJ1-1; tentative D call: TRBD1 (6 bases). Germline CDR1 reads KGHSH; CDR2 reads LQKENI. V lost 6 bases to trimming and J lost 4 bases, with 24 bases between them. The length of the CDR3 is 17 residues. The CDR3 reads CASSPGRGNHGGTEAFF. CDR3 nucleotides: TGTGCCAGCTCCCCCGGGAGGGGGAACCATGGGGGCACTGAAGCTTTCTTT. Filled out from reference TRBV18 and TRBJ1-1, the complete variable domain reads NAGVMQNPRHLVRRRGQEARLRCSPMKGHSHVYWYRQLPEEGLKFMVYLQKENIIDESGMPKERFSAEFPKEGPSILRIQQVVRGDSAAYFCASSPGRGNHGGTEAFFGQGTRLTVV.

A few counts support this clone. V is TRBV6-1 and J is TRBJ1-5, with a possible D match to TRBD1 (6 bases). The CDR3 consists of 17 residues. Germline V gene sequence: CDR1 MNHNS, CDR2 SASEGT. V was trimmed by 4 bases and J by 0 bases, leaving 16 bases between them. The CDR3 nucleotides read TGTGCCAGCAGTGTTATTCGGACAGATTATAGCAATCAGCCCCAGCATTTT. Amino acids: CASSVIRTDYSNQPQHF.

V usage is TRBV15 and J usage is TRBJ2-7; TRBD1 is a possible D gene (6 bases). V lost 1 base and J 5 bases, leaving 12 bases between the germline ends. CDR1 and CDR2 (germline): LNHNV, YYDKDF (reference sequence). CDR3 length: 14 residues. CDR3 amino acids: CATSRAAQGNEQYF. CDR3 in DNA: TGTGCCACCAGCAGAGCCGCACAGGGAAACGAGCAGTACTTC.